What follows describes a single TCR beta chain. Its antigen remains undetermined. Per-base quality was not reported, and no clone a single base away is much larger than it. What this sample's time point label stands for: tumor resected at nephrectomy. Taken with the paper, the label for treatment or condition translates to: 15 Gy SBRT to primary tumor, nephrectomy 4 weeks later. Samples were obtained from a clinical trial, in which 15 Gy stereotactic body radiation therapy was delivered to primary renal cell carcinomas and nephrectomy was performed 4 weeks later. Every patient had renal cell carcinoma of clear cell pathology. Tumors were mechanically dissociated, digested with collagenase/hyaluronidase at 37 °C, processed in gentleMACS C tubes, and stored in liquid nitrogen. The QIAamp DNA Blood Mini Kit (Qiagen) was used to prepare genomic DNA for TCR sequencing. The analyses included just those samples that passed every quality control check.

This sample is drawn from a study of radiation and T cells in renal cell carcinoma (dated by TCRdb to about 2020). As for the study more broadly: A total of around 50 samples underwent TCR beta sequencing, made up of approximately 26 tumors and about 27 peripheral blood samples. A total of 3.5 million to 4.5 million unique CDR3 nucleotide sequences, encoding 2.5 million to 3 million unique CDR3 amino acid sequences, were found across all 50 or so samples.

TCR beta libraries were generated from genomic DNA with the immunoSEQ kit, following the manufacturer's recommendations. To prepare the libraries, a first multiplex PCR with proprietary primers was run, followed by a second PCR that added unique barcodes, and a bead cleanup was done after each round. A positive control reaction and a negative control reaction, both provided in the kit, were run with every batch of samples. The final libraries were assessed on an Agilent 4200 TapeStation D1000 ScreenTape, pooled by volume, and quantified by qPCR. Sequencing was performed on an Illumina NextSeq500 using a MidOutput 150-cycle cartridge, with 156 Read1 cycles, 15 Index1 cycles, and the kit custom primers. The pooled library was loaded at 0.9 to 1 pM, with an approximately 21% PhiX control spiked in. Per the source publication's procedure: The vendor-processed data were analyzed in R, and a clonotype was defined as all T cells that share the same CDR3 nucleotide sequence. For clone abundance analyses, frequencies were normalized to the 10,000 most abundant clones in each sample. Public T cell clones, which averaged fewer than five per sample, were removed prior to analysis. Dominant motif analysis used ImmunoMap with the PAM10 matrix, gap penalty 30 and homology threshold 0.3; motifs with cumulative frequency at least 0.01 counted as dominant. A difference in abundance of at least 32-fold between compartments was used to define tumor-enriched and baseline blood-enriched clonotypes. Similarity between tumor and blood repertoires was quantified using the Baroni-Urbani and Buser coefficient, and groups were compared with two-tailed Wilcoxon tests in R. TCRdb took this table from immuneACCESS and kept in-frame rearrangements with V and J called. Such tables lack part of the clones; where checked against another copy, unresolved V genes explain under half of the gap, and the rest is unexplained. Clone size and the V and J calls come from that table; the DNA yielded D and trimming. Counted in this sample were tens of thousands of clones; 40% to 55% of them appeared once. The top ten hold about a sixth of the sample.

The junction carries 18 bases between V and J, which are trimmed by 0 bases and 7 bases respectively. CDR1 and CDR2 are read off the germline V gene as ENHRY and SYGVKD. Inclusive of the bounding cysteine and phenylalanine, the CDR3 is 17 residues long. Left in the record is the CDR3 DNA by itself, 51 bases read in frame from the first base. Points the paper makes about the study in general: Compared with control tumors, irradiated tumors had a greater number of dominant CDR3 motifs, and these motifs made up a bigger portion of the repertoire. Because only small tumor regions of around 1 g were available, the study did not capture intratumoral heterogeneity. The single-armed trial design could not address effects of radiation dose or scheduling on the TCR repertoire. TCR clonality was higher in irradiated tumors than in controls, as the top 100 clonotypes made up an average of roughly 54% of the repertoire in irradiated tumors compared with around 40% in nephrectomy-only tumors. In blood, the top tumor clonotypes increased between baseline and 2 weeks post-radiation and then shrank by 4 weeks, which suggests that tumor-resident clones expanded only transiently. Because pretreatment tumor biopsies were not available, the study could not determine whether clonotypes were already present within the tumor at baseline.

This sample comprised tumor tissue, obtained from a patient whose treatment included radiotherapy and nephrectomy. This TCR was recovered from a woman aged 50 to 65 with renal cell carcinoma. This chain is built from TRBV10-3 and TRBJ2-2, with the D gene too uncertain to name. The CDR3 reads as follows: CAISESGAVRWVGELFF. Here is the DNA: TGTGCCATCAGTGAGTCTGGAGCAGTTCGCTGGGTCGGGGAGCTGTTTTTT.